This T cell receptor beta chain appears in the sequencing data of a study of radiation and T cells in renal cell carcinoma. Findings of the study overall: Without pretreatment biopsies, baseline tumor clonotype presence was undetermined. From baseline, blood top tumor clonotypes peaked at 2 weeks post-radiation.

As to this clone: Its antigen is undetermined.

Between the trimmed V and J ends, which lost 6 bases and 5 bases, there was a span of 13 bases. This CDR3 region has 14 residues. Germline loops: CDR1 MDHEN, CDR2 SYDVKM. Time point specified: baseline pretreatment blood. Regarding treatment: 15 Gy SBRT to primary tumor, nephrectomy 4 weeks later. Serial blood draws occurred at baseline and 2 and 4 weeks post-SBRT. The assay was immunoSEQ multiplex PCR, and TCRdb's table has in-frame clones only and misses some. The sample gives 150,000 or so clones, 88% of which show up once; 4.1% is in the top ten. The receptor's source is a woman between 65 and 79 years old with renal cell carcinoma. The gene calls are TRBV28 and TRBJ1-4; perhaps TRBD1 as D (5 bases). The material sequenced was blood, taken from a patient whose treatment included radiotherapy and nephrectomy. The CDR3 DNA reads TGTGCCAGCAGCTCGGGGGGGTTAAATGAAAAACTGTTTTTT. This translates into CASSSGGLNEKLFF.